The rows below give T cell receptor beta chains drawn from one sample of a study of OX40 agonist ivuxolimab in advanced cancers. The protocol was immunoSEQ multiplex PCR, while the TCRdb copy is restricted to in-frame clones and leaves out a portion. This table holds under 65,000 clones, 75% to 90% found once. Material: CD4+ or CD8+ T cells sorted from blood, obtained in a trial of the OX40 agonist ivuxolimab. The receptors derive from an adult with an advanced solid tumor such as melanoma, head and neck, liver or kidney cancer. CDR3s include the opening cysteine and the closing phenylalanine or tryptophan. Fields, in order: clone size, J gene, D gene, V gene, CDR3 DNA, CDR3 protein. D genes are given only for firm matches. The size of a clone is reported for some rows only, either as once, few or many, or as a class for expanded clones.

>-|TRBJ2-5|-|TRBV11-3
TGTGCCAGCAGCTGGACCTTAGAGGGGACCCAGTACTTC
CASSWTLEGTQYF
>-|TRBJ2-1|-|TRBV7-9
TGTGCCAGCAGCACCCCCCCTAACCGGGGCCTGTTCTACAATGAGCAGTTCTTC
CASSTPPNRGLFYNEQFF
>-|TRBJ1-1|-|TRBV14
TGTGCCAGCAGCCCCGTGGGGGGGGGAAGCACTGAAGCTTTCTTT
CASSPVGGGSTEAFF
>once|TRBJ2-2|-|TRBV27
TGTGCCAGCAGTCCCGCCGGGGGCGGGGCTCACACCGGGGAGCTGTTTTTT
CASSPAGGGAHTGELFF
>-|TRBJ2-1|-|TRBV7-2
TGTGCCAGCAGCTTGGGCGCCAACAATGAGCAGTTCTTC
CASSLGANNEQFF
>-|TRBJ2-1|TRBD1|TRBV5-1
TGCGCCAGCAGCTGGGGGACAGGGGGCTACAATGAGCAGTTCTTC
CASSWGTGGYNEQFF
>-|TRBJ1-3|-|TRBV5-6
TGTGCCAGCAGCTTGGGCAGGCTCTCTGGAAACACCATATATTTT
CASSLGRLSGNTIYF
>-|TRBJ2-2|-|TRBV19
TGTGCCAGTAGTATAGGACCGCTCCAGCAAACCGGGGAGCTGTTTTTT
CASSIGPLQQTGELFF
>-|TRBJ1-3|TRBD1|TRBV7-9
TGTGCCAGCAGCTTAGCCGGGACAGCTGGAAACACCATATATTTT
CASSLAGTAGNTIYF
>few|TRBJ1-1|-|TRBV19
TGTGCCAGTAGAAACGGAGGAAACACTGAAGCTTTCTTT
CASRNGGNTEAFF
>-|TRBJ2-2|-|TRBV7-6
TGTGCCAGCAGCTTAGACGCTTACGGGGAGCTGTTTTTT
CASSLDAYGELFF
>-|TRBJ2-3|TRBD2|TRBV6-1
TGTGCCAGCATTTGGGGACTAGCTGTTTCGGATACGCAGTATTTT
CASIWGLAVSDTQYF
>once|TRBJ2-5|TRBD1|TRBV6-5
TGTGCCAGCAGGACAGGGGTTCGAGAGACCCAGTACTTC
CASRTGVRETQYF
>-|TRBJ2-2|-|TRBV19
TGTGCCAGTAGTATAGGACGGAACGTCGCGAACACCGGGGAGCTGTTTTTT
CASSIGRNVANTGELFF
>once|TRBJ2-1|TRBD1|TRBV11-1
TGTGCCAGCAGCTTTAACCAGGGGGCCATCGATGAGCAGTTCTTC
CASSFNQGAIDEQFF
>-|TRBJ2-5|TRBD1|TRBV30
TGTGCCTGGAGGGGACAGGCGCAAGAGACCCAGTACTTC
CAWRGQAQETQYF
>-|TRBJ1-6|-|TRBV28
TGTGCCAGCCTCTCAGCAAATTCACCCCTCCACTTT
CASLSANSPLHF
>once|TRBJ2-2|-|TRBV30
TGTGCCTGGAGCCCTCGGGGGTCGGGGTCTGAGGAGCTGTTTTTT
CAWSPRGSGSEELFF
>-|TRBJ1-2|TRBD1|TRBV7-9
TGTGCCAGCAGCTTAGGGGTCCGGGACAGGGTTTCATATGGCTACACCTTC
CASSLGVRDRVSYGYTF
>few|TRBJ1-2|-|TRBV5-1
TGCGCCAGCAGCTTGGACCGAGGGGATGGCTACACCTTC
CASSLDRGDGYTF
>once|TRBJ2-3|TRBD1|TRBV19
TGTGCCAGTACCGAAAGGGGGCAGGGGTACACAGATACGCAGTATTTT
CASTERGQGYTDTQYF
>-|TRBJ1-3|-|TRBV7-2
TGTGCCAGCAGCTTAGAAGGGGGTTCCGGAAACACCATATATTTT
CASSLEGGSGNTIYF
>-|TRBJ2-1|-|TRBV2
TGTGCCAGCGGTATAGAGCAGTTCTTC
CASGIEQFF
>-|TRBJ2-7|TRBD1|TRBV5-3
TGTGCCAGAAGCACCGGGACAGTGTCGTCCCCGTTTCACTACGAGCAGTACTTC
CARSTGTVSSPFHYEQYF
>-|TRBJ1-2|TRBD1|TRBV30
TGTGCCTGGAAGGGACAGGGGGCTGTCTATGGCTACACCTTC
CAWKGQGAVYGYTF
>-|TRBJ1-2|-|TRBV7-2
TGTGCCAGCAGCCCCGATTTCGGCGGCTACACCTTC
CASSPDFGGYTF
>-|TRBJ1-6|TRBD1|TRBV4-2
TGTGCCAGCAGCCCAAGGGGCCAGGGGGCGGGAAATTCACCCCTCCACTTT
CASSPRGQGAGNSPLHF
>-|TRBJ2-3|-|TRBV28
TGTGCCAGCAGTTGGGCTCGCGGCGGGAGCACAGATACGCAGTATTTT
CASSWARGGSTDTQYF
>few|TRBJ1-5|TRBD1|TRBV9
TGTGCCAGCAGCGTAGGGACAGGGGACTGGGAACCCCAGCATTTT
CASSVGTGDWEPQHF
>once|TRBJ2-2|TRBD1|TRBV19
TGTGCCGGAACAGGGGGCACCGGGGAGCTGTTTTTT
CAGTGGTGELFF
>-|TRBJ1-1|-|TRBV11-2
TGTGCCAGCAGCGTCCAAGATATGAACACTGAAGCTTTCTTT
CASSVQDMNTEAFF
>-|TRBJ2-5|-|TRBV11-2
TGTGCCAGCAGCCCGAAATTCGGGGGGCCGGTTTCGGAGACCCAGTACTTC
CASSPKFGGPVSETQYF
>-|TRBJ2-1|TRBD2|TRBV19
TGTGCCAGTAGTAACCCTAGCGGGACGTCCTACAATGAGCAGTTCTTC
CASSNPSGTSYNEQFF
>-|TRBJ1-6|-|TRBV30
TGTGCCTGGAGTGCGACTCCCGGCTCACCCCTCCACTTT
CAWSATPGSPLHF
>-|TRBJ1-2|-|TRBV28
TGTGCCAGCAGTTTTTTTGATGGCTATGGCTACACCTTC
CASSFFDGYGYTF
>-|TRBJ2-7|-|TRBV19
TGTGCCAGTAGTACGGGGGCTGCCTACGAGCAGTACTTC
CASSTGAAYEQYF
>-|TRBJ2-5|-|TRBV30
TGTGCCTGGAGAGGGTCCTTCCAAGAGACCCAGTACTTC
CAWRGSFQETQYF
>-|TRBJ2-6|-|TRBV5-8
TGTGCCAGCAGCGGAGGAACACCTGGGGCCAACGTCCTGACTTTC
CASSGGTPGANVLTF
>-|TRBJ2-1|-|TRBV28
TGTGCCAGCAGCAGAACAGACCTGGTCTACAATGAGCAGTTCTTC
CASSRTDLVYNEQFF
>once|TRBJ1-4|-|TRBV29-1
TGCAGCGTTGTTTCAGGGGCTAATGAAAAACTGTTTTTT
CSVVSGANEKLFF
>-|TRBJ2-7|-|TRBV6-5
TGTGCCAGCGGTCGGGACTCCATAACCTACGAGCAGTACTTC
CASGRDSITYEQYF
>-|TRBJ1-3|-|TRBV7-9
TGTGCCAGCAGCTTAGGAGTAAGCTCTGGAAACACCATATATTTT
CASSLGVSSGNTIYF
>-|TRBJ2-5|-|TRBV5-4
TGTGCCAGCAGCTTATGGGGACCTCAAGAGACCCAGTACTTC
CASSLWGPQETQYF
>-|TRBJ1-2|TRBD1|TRBV6-5
TGTGCCAGCAGTTACGTTGGGACAGCGTATGGCTACACCTTC
CASSYVGTAYGYTF
>-|TRBJ2-7|-|TRBV29-1
TGCAGCGTTGAGGAGGGCGCCAGCTCCTACGAGCAGTACTTC
CSVEEGASSYEQYF
>-|TRBJ2-2|TRBD1|TRBV5-1
TGCGCCATCGGAGGTTCAGGGGGAGCGTCGAACACCGGGGAGCTGTTTTTT
CAIGGSGGASNTGELFF
>-|TRBJ2-3|TRBD2|TRBV27
TGTGCCAGCAGTTTGGGGGTAGCGGGGGTGAGTACGCAGTATTTT
CASSLGVAGVSTQYF
>-|TRBJ2-1|TRBD2|TRBV7-9
TGTGCCAGCAGCTTAGTAGGGAGGGAAAATGAGCAGTTCTTC
CASSLVGRENEQFF
>-|TRBJ1-1|-|TRBV6-5
TGTGCCAGCAGTTTTAGGACCCACACTGAAGCTTTCTTT
CASSFRTHTEAFF
>-|TRBJ2-2|TRBD2|TRBV4-3
TGCGCCAGCAGCCAAGATCCAGCGGGGGACACCGGGGAGCTGTTTTTT
CASSQDPAGDTGELFF
>-|TRBJ1-2|-|TRBV19
TGTGCCAGTAGCTATACGGACAACCCATCCTATGGCTACACCTTC
CASSYTDNPSYGYTF
>-|TRBJ2-3|TRBD2|TRBV5-1
TGCGCCAGCAGCTCCACGACTAGCGGACGTACAGATACGCAGTATTTT
CASSSTTSGRTDTQYF
>-|TRBJ2-7|-|TRBV19
TGTGCCAGTAGTATTGGTCAGGGGTGGAGCGAGCAGTACTTC
CASSIGQGWSEQYF
>-|TRBJ1-2|-|TRBV11-1
TGTGCCAGCAGCTTATGGGCGAACTATGGCTACACCTTC
CASSLWANYGYTF
>-|TRBJ1-2|TRBD1|TRBV30
TGTGCCTGGAGTAGGGGACAGGGGGCTGAGAACTATGGCTACACCTTC
CAWSRGQGAENYGYTF
>-|TRBJ2-7|-|TRBV28
TGTGCCAGCAGTTTGGGCACAGGTATGGGCTACGAGCAGTACTTC
CASSLGTGMGYEQYF
>once|TRBJ2-7|TRBD2|TRBV7-2
TGTGCCAGCAGCTTAGGAGGGGCTAGCGGGAGGGGCGAGCAGTACTTC
CASSLGGASGRGEQYF